The rows below give T cell receptor beta chains drawn from one sample of a study of OX40 agonist ivuxolimab in advanced cancers. TCRdb keeps only in-frame clones here, not all; method: immunoSEQ multiplex PCR. The sample shows around 68,000 clones, approximately 90% of them seen only once. Specimen: CD4+ or CD8+ T cells sorted from blood, collected in a trial of the OX40 agonist ivuxolimab. These receptors originate from an adult with an advanced solid tumor such as melanoma, head and neck, liver or kidney cancer. Each CDR3 is given with its conserved first and last residue. Each record gives: J gene, clone size, V gene, D gene, CDR3 protein, CDR3 DNA. D genes are given only for firm matches. Clone size, where shown, is once, few, many, or a class for clones that have expanded.

TRBJ2-3 | once | TRBV9 | - | CASSVDWTSTDTQYF | TGTGCCAGCAGCGTGGACTGGACTAGCACAGATACGCAGTATTTT
TRBJ1-4 | - | TRBV7-8 | TRBD1 | CASSLLNLPGQGRNEKLFF | TGTGCCAGCAGCTTACTAAACCTCCCAGGACAGGGCAGAAATGAAAAACTGTTTTTT
TRBJ1-1 | - | TRBV5-1 | - | CASSLLTDSEAFF | TGCGCCAGCAGCCTCCTGACAGATTCTGAAGCTTTCTTT
TRBJ2-1 | - | TRBV19 | - | CASSGADYNEQFF | TGTGCCAGTAGTGGGGCAGACTACAATGAGCAGTTCTTC
TRBJ1-4 | - | TRBV6-5 | - | CASRTGTTNEKLFF | TGTGCCAGCAGGACCGGGACAACGAATGAAAAACTGTTTTTT
TRBJ1-5 | - | TRBV19 | - | CASSIARRSSNQPQHF | TGTGCCAGTAGTATTGCAAGAAGGTCTAGCAATCAGCCCCAGCATTTT
TRBJ1-5 | - | TRBV6-5 | - | CASRTDSNQPQHF | TGTGCCAGCAGGACAGATAGCAATCAGCCCCAGCATTTT
TRBJ1-1 | - | TRBV12-2 | - | CASRLAGFTEAFF | TGTGCAAGTCGCTTAGCTGGGTTCACTGAAGCTTTCTTT
TRBJ2-5 | - | TRBV9 | TRBD2 | CASSESGGGEETQYF | TGTGCCAGCAGCGAAAGTGGCGGGGGGGAAGAGACCCAGTACTTC
TRBJ2-1 | - | TRBV5-6 | - | CASSLGPSQEQFF | TGTGCCAGCAGCCTAGGACCGTCACAGGAGCAGTTCTTC
TRBJ1-4 | - | TRBV18 | - | CASSRRAVNEKLFF | TGTGCCAGCTCACGGCGGGCTGTTAATGAAAAACTGTTTTTT
TRBJ2-1 | - | TRBV27 | TRBD1 | CASSSWGQGANEQFF | TGTGCCAGTTCATCTTGGGGACAGGGGGCCAATGAGCAGTTCTTC
TRBJ1-1 | - | TRBV6-5 | - | CASRPPTENTEAFF | TGTGCCAGCAGACCCCCTACAGAGAACACTGAAGCTTTCTTT
TRBJ2-1 | - | TRBV7-3 | - | CASSLLPVSSYNEQFF | TGTGCCAGCAGCTTATTACCGGTTAGCTCCTACAATGAGCAGTTCTTC
TRBJ1-2 | - | TRBV29-1 | TRBD1 | CSVTGTEVGAIYGYTF | TGCAGCGTTACTGGGACAGAAGTTGGGGCTATCTATGGCTACACCTTC
TRBJ2-3 | - | TRBV6-1 | - | CASSEVTVDTQYF | TGTGCCAGCAGTGAGGTAACCGTGGATACGCAGTATTTT
TRBJ2-3 | - | TRBV6-1 | TRBD1 | CASSAWTGWPYF | TGTGCCAGCAGTGCCTGGACAGGGTGGCCGTATTTT
TRBJ2-1 | - | TRBV19 | - | CASSIDRGLGDEQFF | TGTGCCAGTAGTATAGATCGGGGCCTAGGGGATGAGCAGTTCTTC
TRBJ1-5 | - | TRBV5-1 | - | CASSLDGGSTQPQHF | TGCGCCAGCAGCTTGGATGGGGGCTCAACTCAGCCCCAGCATTTT
TRBJ1-1 | few | TRBV19 | - | CASKVDFRGNTEAFF | TGTGCCAGTAAGGTGGACTTCAGGGGGAACACTGAAGCTTTCTTT
TRBJ1-2 | - | TRBV21-1 | - | CASSADKRLKGMEFNGYTF | TGTGCCAGCAGCGCCGACAAAAGGTTAAAAGGTATGGAATTTAATGGCTACACCTTC
TRBJ1-1 | - | TRBV2 | - | CASSTLGGNTEAFF | TGTGCCAGCAGTACCCTTGGGGGTAACACTGAAGCTTTCTTT
TRBJ2-7 | once | TRBV30 | TRBD1 | CAWSDTGVEQYF | TGTGCCTGGAGTGACACAGGGGTCGAGCAGTACTTC
TRBJ2-3 | once | TRBV10-3 | TRBD2 | CAISDSSGGARDTQYF | TGTGCCATCAGTGACTCTAGCGGGGGGGCCAGAGATACGCAGTATTTT
TRBJ2-1 | - | TRBV7-9 | TRBD2 | CASSLLAGGRNEQFF | TGTGCCAGCAGCCTACTAGCGGGAGGTCGAAATGAGCAGTTCTTC
TRBJ1-1 | - | TRBV6-5 | TRBD1 | CASSYGTQGPEAFF | TGTGCCAGCAGTTACGGGACACAGGGGCCTGAAGCTTTCTTT